This TCR beta chain stems from a study of PD-1 blockade in classical Hodgkin lymphoma. All the patients suffered relapse after autologous stem cell transplantation, and brentuximab vedotin exposure differed. As for this clone: Antigen specificity is unknown.

General study points: Complete responders possessed baseline diversity comparable to newly diagnosed patients. As was reported, newly diagnosed patients showed lower baseline TCR diversity than healthy donors did.

Clones were read by immunoSEQ multiplex PCR, and TCRdb kept only the in-frame ones, dropping some. The sample lists tens of thousands of clones; more than 75% were seen once. Germline CDR1 is SGHTS and CDR2 is YDEGEE. This CDR3 spans 15 amino acids. The V end was cut by 4 bases, the J end by 5 bases, with 16 bases between. This TCR was recovered from a human donor with classical Hodgkin lymphoma. Specimen: peripheral blood mononuclear cells (PBMCs), collected at baseline. V and J are TRBV5-8 and TRBJ2-1; unclear D gene. The CDR3 is CASSPDLPRHNEQFF. CDR3 sequence (DNA): TGTGCCAGCAGCCCTGATTTGCCCCGGCACAATGAGCAGTTCTTC.